A selection of T cell receptor beta chains follows, all from one sample in a study of cytomegalovirus exposure and HLA in healthy donors. Only in-frame clones appear in the TCRdb table, and some are missing; sequencing was by immunoSEQ multiplex PCR. The sample contains 150,000 or so clones, about 70% of which appear only once. Sequencing was carried out using PBMCs. The receptors stem from a man under 40 in good health and CMV-seropositive. Each CDR3 is given with its conserved first and last residue. A D gene is named only where the DNA matches it firmly. A clone size is listed for some rows: how often the clone was seen (once, few, many), or a class if it is expanded.

clone_size: .; v_call: TRBV5-4; d_call: TRBD1; j_call: TRBJ2-1; cdr3_aa: CASSKGGQAYNEQFF; cdr3_nt: TGTGCCAGCAGTAAAGGGGGACAGGCCTACAATGAGCAGTTCTTC
clone_size: .; v_call: TRBV5-1; d_call: .; j_call: TRBJ2-1; cdr3_aa: CASSGGTDPNNEQFF; cdr3_nt: TGCGCCAGCAGCGGCGGGACAGACCCTAACAATGAGCAGTTCTTC
clone_size: .; v_call: TRBV7-9; d_call: .; j_call: TRBJ2-7; cdr3_aa: CATSFGPGAYEQYF; cdr3_nt: TGTGCCACAAGTTTTGGCCCCGGGGCCTACGAGCAGTACTTC
clone_size: .; v_call: TRBV19; d_call: .; j_call: TRBJ1-5; cdr3_aa: CASSIGQYSNQPQHF; cdr3_nt: TGTGCCAGTAGTATTGGCCAGTATAGCAATCAGCCCCAGCATTTT
clone_size: .; v_call: TRBV5-5; d_call: TRBD1; j_call: TRBJ1-3; cdr3_aa: CASSRDRARGNTIYF; cdr3_nt: TGTGCCAGCAGCCGGGACAGGGCGAGAGGAAACACCATATATTTT
clone_size: .; v_call: TRBV5-1; d_call: .; j_call: TRBJ2-5; cdr3_aa: CASSLAGMIKQETQYF; cdr3_nt: TGCGCCAGCAGCTTGGCCGGTATGATTAAGCAAGAGACCCAGTACTTC
clone_size: .; v_call: TRBV10-1; d_call: .; j_call: TRBJ2-1; cdr3_aa: CASSSDYNSYNEQFF; cdr3_nt: TGCGCCAGCAGTTCCGACTACAACTCCTACAATGAGCAGTTCTTC
clone_size: .; v_call: TRBV10-1; d_call: .; j_call: TRBJ1-4; cdr3_aa: CASSDSSANEKLFF; cdr3_nt: TGCGCCAGCAGTGATAGCAGCGCTAATGAAAAGCTGTTTTTT
clone_size: .; v_call: TRBV10-3; d_call: .; j_call: TRBJ1-1; cdr3_aa: CAASKRDTFPEQAFF; cdr3_nt: TGTGCCGCCTCTAAACGGGACACCTTCCCGGAACAAGCTTTCTTT
clone_size: .; v_call: TRBV7-8; d_call: TRBD1; j_call: TRBJ2-7; cdr3_aa: CASSPDWDREYEQYF; cdr3_nt: TGTGCCAGCAGCCCAGACTGGGACAGAGAGTACGAGCAGTACTTC
clone_size: .; v_call: TRBV7-2; d_call: TRBD1; j_call: TRBJ1-5; cdr3_aa: CASSLETGGNQPQHF; cdr3_nt: TGTGCCAGCAGCTTAGAGACAGGGGGGAATCAGCCCCAGCATTTT
clone_size: .; v_call: TRBV11-2; d_call: .; j_call: TRBJ1-1; cdr3_aa: CASSFTTGVTEAFF; cdr3_nt: TGTGCCAGCAGCTTTACCACGGGGGTGACTGAAGCTTTCTTT
clone_size: .; v_call: TRBV5-1; d_call: TRBD1; j_call: TRBJ1-1; cdr3_aa: CASSPGQGFTEAFF; cdr3_nt: TGCGCCAGCAGCCCGGGACAGGGGTTCACTGAAGCTTTCTTT
clone_size: few; v_call: TRBV29-1; d_call: .; j_call: TRBJ1-1; cdr3_aa: CSVIRGEVVTEAFF; cdr3_nt: TGCAGCGTCATCCGAGGGGAGGTTGTCACTGAAGCTTTCTTT
clone_size: .; v_call: TRBV2; d_call: TRBD1; j_call: TRBJ2-1; cdr3_aa: CASSRQGSYNEQFF; cdr3_nt: TGTGCCAGCAGTCGACAGGGTTCCTACAATGAGCAGTTCTTC
clone_size: .; v_call: TRBV28; d_call: TRBD2; j_call: TRBJ2-2; cdr3_aa: CASSLPGLAGGPYTGELFF; cdr3_nt: TGTGCCAGCAGTTTACCGGGGCTAGCGGGAGGGCCATACACCGGGGAGCTGTTTTTT
clone_size: few; v_call: TRBV14; d_call: .; j_call: TRBJ1-1; cdr3_aa: CASSQGGRGTEAFF; cdr3_nt: TGTGCCAGCAGCCAGGGGGGGCGCGGCACTGAAGCTTTCTTT
clone_size: .; v_call: TRBV18; d_call: TRBD1; j_call: TRBJ2-1; cdr3_aa: CASSPGTGNNNEQFF; cdr3_nt: TGTGCCAGCTCACCAGGGACAGGGAATAACAATGAGCAGTTCTTC
clone_size: .; v_call: TRBV4-1; d_call: TRBD2; j_call: TRBJ2-1; cdr3_aa: CASSQTSGSLTNEQFF; cdr3_nt: TGCGCCAGCAGCCAGACTAGCGGGAGTTTAACCAATGAGCAGTTCTTC
clone_size: .; v_call: TRBV10-1; d_call: TRBD2; j_call: TRBJ2-3; cdr3_aa: CASSDSGGRTDTQYF; cdr3_nt: TGCGCCAGCAGTGATTCAGGCGGGAGGACAGATACGCAGTATTTT
clone_size: few; v_call: TRBV6-6; d_call: .; j_call: TRBJ2-5; cdr3_aa: CASSYWADGETQYF; cdr3_nt: TGTGCCAGCAGTTACTGGGCTGATGGAGAGACCCAGTACTTC
clone_size: .; v_call: TRBV7-9; d_call: TRBD1; j_call: TRBJ2-7; cdr3_aa: CASSSPGTGAEQYF; cdr3_nt: TGTGCCAGCAGCTCTCCCGGGACAGGGGCCGAGCAGTACTTC
clone_size: .; v_call: TRBV7-9; d_call: TRBD1; j_call: TRBJ2-7; cdr3_aa: CSSSHRDRSSYEQYF; cdr3_nt: TGTTCCAGCAGCCACCGGGACAGAAGCTCCTACGAGCAGTACTTC
clone_size: few; v_call: TRBV15; d_call: TRBD2; j_call: TRBJ2-1; cdr3_aa: CATSRDPLAGGNEQFF; cdr3_nt: TGTGCCACCAGCAGAGATCCGCTAGCGGGAGGGAATGAGCAGTTCTTC
clone_size: .; v_call: TRBV9; d_call: .; j_call: TRBJ2-7; cdr3_aa: CASSSQGGEQYF; cdr3_nt: TGTGCCAGCAGCTCTCAGGGGGGAGAGCAGTACTTC
clone_size: .; v_call: TRBV6-5; d_call: TRBD1; j_call: TRBJ2-5; cdr3_aa: CASSPGTGDSETQYF; cdr3_nt: TGTGCCAGCAGCCCCGGGACAGGGGATTCGGAGACCCAGTACTTC
clone_size: .; v_call: TRBV5-4; d_call: .; j_call: TRBJ2-7; cdr3_aa: CASSSRDMSYEQYF; cdr3_nt: TGTGCCAGCAGCTCTCGAGACATGTCCTACGAGCAGTACTTC
clone_size: .; v_call: TRBV6-4; d_call: TRBD2; j_call: TRBJ2-1; cdr3_aa: CASSDTSGNEQFF; cdr3_nt: TGTGCCAGCAGTGACACTAGCGGTAATGAGCAGTTCTTC
clone_size: .; v_call: TRBV30; d_call: .; j_call: TRBJ1-3; cdr3_aa: CAWNRGIGNTIYF; cdr3_nt: TGTGCCTGGAACCGCGGGATCGGAAACACCATATATTTT
clone_size: .; v_call: TRBV7-9; d_call: .; j_call: TRBJ1-1; cdr3_aa: CASSLKGSFDEAFF; cdr3_nt: TGTGCCAGCAGCTTAAAGGGGTCTTTTGATGAAGCTTTCTTT
clone_size: few; v_call: TRBV30; d_call: .; j_call: TRBJ2-6; cdr3_aa: CAWRGDPGANVLTF; cdr3_nt: TGTGCCTGGAGAGGAGATCCCGGGGCCAACGTCCTGACTTTC
clone_size: .; v_call: TRBV9; d_call: TRBD2; j_call: TRBJ2-2; cdr3_aa: CASSRAGDVTGELFF; cdr3_nt: TGTGCCAGCTCCCGAGCGGGAGATGTTACCGGGGAGCTGTTTTTT
clone_size: .; v_call: TRBV6-5; d_call: .; j_call: TRBJ2-2; cdr3_aa: CASSRGYTGELFF; cdr3_nt: TGTGCCAGCAGCCGGGGGTACACCGGGGAGCTGTTTTTT
clone_size: .; v_call: TRBV28; d_call: TRBD2; j_call: TRBJ2-1; cdr3_aa: CASSSGSSYNEQFF; cdr3_nt: TGTGCCAGCAGTAGCGGGAGCTCCTACAATGAGCAGTTCTTC
clone_size: .; v_call: TRBV6-5; d_call: .; j_call: TRBJ2-7; cdr3_aa: CASTPGWSSYEQYF; cdr3_nt: TGTGCCAGCACCCCTGGTTGGAGCTCCTACGAGCAGTACTTC
clone_size: once; v_call: TRBV29-1; d_call: TRBD2; j_call: TRBJ2-1; cdr3_aa: CSVEGTSRSYNEQFF; cdr3_nt: TGCAGCGTTGAAGGGACTAGTCGGTCCTACAATGAGCAGTTCTTC
clone_size: few; v_call: TRBV9; d_call: .; j_call: TRBJ2-7; cdr3_aa: CASSVEIFGEQYF; cdr3_nt: TGTGCCAGCAGCGTAGAAATCTTCGGGGAGCAGTACTTC
clone_size: few; v_call: TRBV6-1; d_call: .; j_call: TRBJ1-4; cdr3_aa: CASRSPGQANEKLFF; cdr3_nt: TGTGCCAGCAGATCCCCGGGACAAGCTAATGAAAAACTGTTTTTT
clone_size: .; v_call: TRBV27; d_call: .; j_call: TRBJ1-1; cdr3_aa: CASSSQGHAEAFF; cdr3_nt: TGTGCCAGCAGTTCCCAGGGGCACGCTGAAGCTTTCTTT
clone_size: .; v_call: TRBV6-5; d_call: TRBD1; j_call: TRBJ1-5; cdr3_aa: CASSDKTGAQPQHF; cdr3_nt: TGTGCCAGCAGTGACAAAACAGGGGCCCAGCCCCAGCATTTT
clone_size: .; v_call: TRBV19; d_call: TRBD1; j_call: TRBJ1-4; cdr3_aa: CASSLPGQKVGKLFF; cdr3_nt: TGTGCCAGTAGTCTACCGGGACAGAAGGTGGGAAAACTGTTTTTT
clone_size: .; v_call: TRBV29-1; d_call: TRBD1; j_call: TRBJ2-1; cdr3_aa: CSVGRQDRGHNEQFF; cdr3_nt: TGCAGCGTTGGGAGGCAGGACAGGGGTCACAATGAGCAGTTCTTC
clone_size: once; v_call: TRBV5-6; d_call: .; j_call: TRBJ2-7; cdr3_aa: CASSLPQIPNEQYF; cdr3_nt: TGTGCCAGCAGCTTGCCCCAAATCCCTAACGAGCAGTACTTC
clone_size: few; v_call: TRBV2; d_call: TRBD1; j_call: TRBJ1-3; cdr3_aa: CASSGQGAGNTIYF; cdr3_nt: TGTGCCAGCAGTGGACAGGGGGCTGGAAACACCATATATTTT
clone_size: few; v_call: TRBV7-3; d_call: .; j_call: TRBJ1-2; cdr3_aa: CASSTYLDRTDCGYTF; cdr3_nt: TGTGCCAGCAGCACATATCTAGACAGGACTGACTGCGGCTACACCTTC
clone_size: few; v_call: TRBV6-1; d_call: .; j_call: TRBJ2-5; cdr3_aa: CASSIGQGGETQYF; cdr3_nt: TGTGCCAGCTCTATTGGTCAGGGAGGAGAGACCCAGTACTTC
clone_size: few; v_call: TRBV5-6; d_call: TRBD1; j_call: TRBJ1-1; cdr3_aa: CASTRQGATFF; cdr3_nt: TGTGCCAGCACCCGACAGGGGGCGACTTTCTTT
clone_size: few; v_call: TRBV28; d_call: .; j_call: TRBJ2-1; cdr3_aa: CASSPRFLGAYNEQFF; cdr3_nt: TGTGCCAGCAGTCCGCGTTTTTTAGGGGCCTACAATGAGCAGTTCTTC
clone_size: .; v_call: TRBV19; d_call: TRBD2; j_call: TRBJ2-5; cdr3_aa: CASSILGTSEETQYF; cdr3_nt: TGTGCCAGTAGTATCCTTGGGACTAGCGAAGAGACCCAGTACTTC
clone_size: .; v_call: TRBV5-1; d_call: .; j_call: TRBJ2-1; cdr3_aa: CASSLAAGRVNEQFF; cdr3_nt: TGCGCCAGCAGCTTGGCCGCGGGTAGAGTTAATGAGCAGTTCTTC
clone_size: few; v_call: TRBV29-1; d_call: TRBD1; j_call: TRBJ1-4; cdr3_aa: CSVGRDSFATNEKLFF; cdr3_nt: TGCAGCGTTGGCCGGGACAGTTTTGCAACTAATGAAAAACTGTTTTTT
clone_size: .; v_call: TRBV9; d_call: .; j_call: TRBJ1-1; cdr3_aa: CASSSADTEAFF; cdr3_nt: TGTGCCAGCAGCTCGGCGGACACTGAAGCTTTCTTT
clone_size: .; v_call: TRBV9; d_call: TRBD2; j_call: TRBJ2-5; cdr3_aa: CASSVFGGSGAETQYF; cdr3_nt: TGTGCCAGCAGCGTATTTGGCGGGAGTGGGGCAGAGACCCAGTACTTC
clone_size: .; v_call: TRBV19; d_call: TRBD2; j_call: TRBJ2-5; cdr3_aa: CASSQGLAGVETQYF; cdr3_nt: TGTGCCAGTAGCCAGGGACTAGCGGGAGTAGAGACCCAGTACTTC
clone_size: .; v_call: TRBV30; d_call: TRBD2; j_call: TRBJ2-7; cdr3_aa: CAWSGGLAGAYEQYF; cdr3_nt: TGTGCCTGGTCCGGCGGACTAGCGGGAGCATACGAGCAGTACTTC